Presented here are 3 T cell receptor beta chains from one specimen sequenced in a study of blood T cell repertoires in COVID-19. Sequenced by immunoSEQ multiplex PCR; TCRdb stores in-frame clones only, minus some. The sample records about 370,000 clones, 89% being singletons. Source material: PBMCs or T cells enriched from blood (not recorded which). The receptors were gathered from a woman in her thirties who had recovered from COVID-19.

The CDR3 here is CASSQDGGYSGNTIYF. CDR3 sequence (DNA): TGTGCCAGCAGCCAAGATGGAGGGTATTCTGGAAACACCATATATTTT. J is TRBJ1-3 and V is TRBV4-2; D gene ambiguous. Per the germline V gene, CDR1 is LGHNA and CDR2 is YNFKEQ. This CDR3 region has 16 residues. Trimming cost V 0 bases and J 1 base, with 10 bases left between them.

The rearrangement uses TRBV19 and TRBJ2-5; D unclear. In germline, CDR1 is LNHDA, CDR2 SQIVND (reference sequence). This CDR3 has 14 amino acids. The V gene lost 5 bases and the J gene lost 0 bases, with 10 bases spanning the gap. Here the CDR3 DNA reads TGTGCCAGTAGTCCCCTCACGGACCAAGAGACCCAGTACTTC. Its translation is CASSPLTDQETQYF.

This chain links TRBV6-5 with TRBJ2-5; 8 bases are shared with TRBD2. This CDR3 has 13 amino acids. Germline V CDR1 and CDR2: MNHEY, SVGAGI. Losses at the gene ends were 7 bases for V and 4 bases for J; bases not matched to a gene: 5. Written as DNA, the CDR3 is TGTGCCAGCACCGGGGGGGCCGGAGAGACCCAGTACTTC. Encoded protein: CASTGGAGETQYF.